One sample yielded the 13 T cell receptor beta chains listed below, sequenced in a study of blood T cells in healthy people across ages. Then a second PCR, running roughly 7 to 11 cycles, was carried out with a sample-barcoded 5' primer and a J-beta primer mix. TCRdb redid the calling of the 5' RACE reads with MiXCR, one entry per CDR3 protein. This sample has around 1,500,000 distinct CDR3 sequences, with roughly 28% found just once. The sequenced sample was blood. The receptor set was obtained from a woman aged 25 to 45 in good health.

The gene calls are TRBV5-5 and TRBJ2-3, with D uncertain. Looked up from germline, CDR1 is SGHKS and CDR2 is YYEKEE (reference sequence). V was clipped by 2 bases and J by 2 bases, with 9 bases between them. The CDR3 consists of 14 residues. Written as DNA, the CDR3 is TGTGCCAGCAGCTTCGCTTCCGACACAGATACGCAGTATTTT. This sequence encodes CASSFASDTDTQYF. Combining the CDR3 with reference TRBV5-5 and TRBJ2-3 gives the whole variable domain DAGVTQSPTHLIKTRGQQVTLRCSPISGHKSVSWYQQVLGQGPQFIFQYYEKEERGRGNFPDRFSARQFPNYSSELNVNALLLGDSALYLCASSFASDTDTQYFGPGTRLTVL.

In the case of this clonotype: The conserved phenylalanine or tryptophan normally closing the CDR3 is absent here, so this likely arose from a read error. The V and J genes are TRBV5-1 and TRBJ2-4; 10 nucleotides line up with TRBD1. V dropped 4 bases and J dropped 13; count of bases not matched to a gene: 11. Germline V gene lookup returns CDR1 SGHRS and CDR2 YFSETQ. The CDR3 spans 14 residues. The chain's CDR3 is CASSTGQGDHGQYL. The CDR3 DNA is TGCGCCAGCAGCACCGGACAGGGGGACCACGGGCAGTACTTA.

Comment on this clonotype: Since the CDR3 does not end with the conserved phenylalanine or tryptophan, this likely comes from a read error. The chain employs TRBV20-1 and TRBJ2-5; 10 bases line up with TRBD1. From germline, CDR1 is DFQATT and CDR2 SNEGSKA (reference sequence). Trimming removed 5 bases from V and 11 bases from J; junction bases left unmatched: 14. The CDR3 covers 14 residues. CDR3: CSARRDRGVGEQYC. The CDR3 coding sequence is TGCAGTGCTCGCCGGGACAGGGGTGTGGGGGAGCAGTACTGC.

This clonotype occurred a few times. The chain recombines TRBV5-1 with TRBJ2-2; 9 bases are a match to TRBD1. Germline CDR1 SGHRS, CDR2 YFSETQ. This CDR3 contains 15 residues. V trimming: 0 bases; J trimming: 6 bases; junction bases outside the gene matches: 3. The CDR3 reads CASSLDRTGAGELFF. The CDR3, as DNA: TGCGCCAGCAGCTTGGACAGGACAGGGGCCGGGGAGCTGTTTTTT. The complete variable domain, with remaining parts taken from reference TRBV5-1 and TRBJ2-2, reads KAGVTQTPRYLIKTRGQQVTLSCSPISGHRSVSWYQQTPGQGLQFLFEYFSETQRNKGNFPGRFSGRQFSNSRSEMNVSTLELGDSALYLCASSLDRTGAGELFFGEGSRLTVL.

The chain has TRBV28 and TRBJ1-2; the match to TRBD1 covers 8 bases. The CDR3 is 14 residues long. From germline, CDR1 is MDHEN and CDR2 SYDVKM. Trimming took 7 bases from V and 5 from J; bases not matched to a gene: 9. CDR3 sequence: CASKGQGAQYGYTF. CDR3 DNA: TGTGCCAGCAAGGGGCAGGGGGCTCAGTATGGCTACACCTTC.

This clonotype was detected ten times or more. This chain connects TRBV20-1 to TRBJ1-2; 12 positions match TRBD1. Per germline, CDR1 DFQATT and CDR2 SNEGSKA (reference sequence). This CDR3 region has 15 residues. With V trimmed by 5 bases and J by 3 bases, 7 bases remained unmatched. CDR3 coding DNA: TGCAGTGCTTATGCCGGGACAGGGGGCGACTATGGCTACACCTTC. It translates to CSAYAGTGGDYGYTF.

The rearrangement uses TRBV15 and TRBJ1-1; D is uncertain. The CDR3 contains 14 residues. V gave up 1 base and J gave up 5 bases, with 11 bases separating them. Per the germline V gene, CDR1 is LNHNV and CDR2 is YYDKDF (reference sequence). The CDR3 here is CATSRVIAVTEAFF. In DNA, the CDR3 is TGTGCCACCAGCAGAGTAATTGCAGTAACTGAAGCTTTCTTT.

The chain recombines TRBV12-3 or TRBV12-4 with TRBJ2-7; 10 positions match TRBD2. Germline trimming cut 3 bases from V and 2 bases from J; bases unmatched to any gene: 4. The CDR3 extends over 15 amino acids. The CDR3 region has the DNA TGTGCCAGCAGTTTTGCAACTAGCGGGACCTACGAGCAGTACTTC. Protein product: CASSFATSGTYEQYF.

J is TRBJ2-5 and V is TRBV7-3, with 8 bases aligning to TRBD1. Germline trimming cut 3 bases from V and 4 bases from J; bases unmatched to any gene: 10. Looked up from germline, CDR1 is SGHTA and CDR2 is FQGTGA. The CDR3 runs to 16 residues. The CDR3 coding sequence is TGTGCCAGCAGCTTGACAGGGGACCCAGCACTAGAGACCCAGTACTTC. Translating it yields CASSLTGDPALETQYF.

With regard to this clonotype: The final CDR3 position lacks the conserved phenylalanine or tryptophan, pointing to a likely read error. CDR3 residues: CASSELGQEETQYV. CDR3 bases: TGTGCCAGCAGCGAATTGGGACAGGAAGAGACCCAGTACGTC. The chain has TRBV7-3 and TRBJ2-5; 8 bases match TRBD1. Trimming at V came to 5 bases and at J to 3 bases, leaving 5 bases not matched to a gene. CDR1 and CDR2 from the germline V gene are SGHTA and FQGTGA. The CDR3 has 14 amino acids.

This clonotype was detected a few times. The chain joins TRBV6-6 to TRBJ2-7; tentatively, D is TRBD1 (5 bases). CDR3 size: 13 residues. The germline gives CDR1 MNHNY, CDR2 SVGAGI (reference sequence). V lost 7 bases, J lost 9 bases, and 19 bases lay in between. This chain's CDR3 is CASKTTDRGRQYF. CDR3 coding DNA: TGTGCCAGCAAAACAACCGACAGAGGTCGGCAGTACTTC.

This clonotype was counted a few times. The CDR3 nucleotides are TGCGCCAGCAGCCCTGGAGGAGAATCGGGGACCCAGTACTTC. Translated: CASSPGGESGTQYF. The chain combines TRBV5-1 with TRBJ2-5, with D perhaps matching TRBD2 (5 bases). Between the trimmed V and J ends, which lost 4 bases and 7 bases, there was a span of 17 bases. CDR3 size: 14 residues. Germline V lookup: CDR1 SGHRS, CDR2 YFSETQ.

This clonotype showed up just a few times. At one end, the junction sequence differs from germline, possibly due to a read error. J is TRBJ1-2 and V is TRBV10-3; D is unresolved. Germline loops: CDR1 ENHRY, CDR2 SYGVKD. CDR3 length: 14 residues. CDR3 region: CAVRPGFPTGGYTF. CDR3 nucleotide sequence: TGTGCCGTCAGGCCGGGCTTTCCGACGGGAGGCTACACCTTC.